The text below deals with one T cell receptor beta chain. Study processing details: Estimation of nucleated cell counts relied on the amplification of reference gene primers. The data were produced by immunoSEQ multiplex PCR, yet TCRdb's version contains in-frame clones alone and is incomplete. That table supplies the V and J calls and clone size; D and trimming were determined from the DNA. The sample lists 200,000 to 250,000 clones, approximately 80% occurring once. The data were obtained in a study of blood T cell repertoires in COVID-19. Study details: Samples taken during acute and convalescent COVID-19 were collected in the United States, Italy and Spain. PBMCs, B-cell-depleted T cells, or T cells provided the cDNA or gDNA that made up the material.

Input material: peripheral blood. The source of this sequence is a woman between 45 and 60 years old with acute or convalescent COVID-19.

DNA of the CDR3: TGTGCCAGCAGTCGACAGGGAGGTTCACCCCTCCACTTT. As protein: CASSRQGGSPLHF. The chain combines TRBV28 with TRBJ1-6, with TRBD1 identical over 7 bases. J was trimmed by 9 bases and V by 5 bases; bases with no gene match: 4. The CDR3 covers 13 residues. The germline gives CDR1 MDHEN, CDR2 SYDVKM.